One sample yielded the 19 T cell receptor beta chains listed below, sequenced in a study of CD8 T cells in Susac syndrome. RNA was extracted with the RNeasy kit, and a quantity of about 0.45 to 1 ug was reverse transcribed using random hexamers. TCRdb processed the immunoSEQ multiplex PCR reads anew with MiXCR; each CDR3 protein has one entry. The sample includes 70,000 or so distinct CDR3 sequences, 85% to 95% of them seen just once. Sequencing was performed on CD8+ T cells from PBMCs. The receptor set was obtained from a human donor with multiple sclerosis.

The rearrangement uses TRBV4-1 and TRBJ2-2; D might be TRBD2 (5 bases). The CDR3 is made up of 15 amino acids. V lost 4 bases and J 0 bases, leaving 9 bases between the germline ends. CDR1 MGHRA and CDR2 YSYEKL come from the germline V gene. Written as DNA, the CDR3 is TGCGCCAGCAGCCTGGACTGGGCGAACACCGGGGAGCTGTTTTTT. Its protein is CASSLDWANTGELFF.

The rearrangement links TRBV29-1 to TRBJ2-1; D ambiguous. Germline-derived CDR1 and CDR2 are SQVTM and ANQGSEA. The CDR3 length is 12 residues. Trimming removed 3 bases from V and 8 bases from J, with 11 bases in between. The CDR3 spells CSVEFQLDEQFF. As DNA, the CDR3 is TGCAGCGTTGAGTTCCAACTCGATGAGCAGTTCTTC.

J is TRBJ1-1 and V is TRBV19; D gene uncertain. With 6 bases removed from V and 1 base from J, the gap between germline ends came to 9 bases. This CDR3 comprises 13 residues. The germline CDR1 and CDR2 sequences are LNHDA and SQIVND (reference sequence). The CDR3 DNA reads as TGTGCCAGTAGAAACAGCAAGAACACTGAAGCTTTCTTT. Translated: CASRNSKNTEAFF.

The V and J genes are TRBV19 and TRBJ2-5; D may match TRBD1 or TRBD2 (7 bases each). The CDR3 sequence is 15 residues long. Germline CDR1 reads LNHDA; CDR2 reads SQIVND (reference sequence). Trimming stripped 5 bases from V and 2 bases from J, with 15 bases between. The CDR3 here is CASSSRQGLQETQYF. The CDR3 DNA sequence: TGTGCCAGTAGTTCCCGACAGGGACTACAAGAGACCCAGTACTTC.

This chain uses TRBV13 with TRBJ1-1, with TRBD1 matching over 10 bases. V trimming: 5 bases; J trimming: 3 bases; junction bases outside the gene matches: 6. CDR3 length: 15 residues. The germline CDR1 and CDR2 sequences are PRHDT and FYEKMQ (reference sequence). The CDR3 sequence is CASSPDRGSDTEAFF. CDR3 sequence (DNA): TGTGCCAGCAGCCCGGACAGGGGGTCGGACACTGAAGCTTTCTTT.

The chain combines TRBV28 with TRBJ1-5; 9 bases line up with TRBD1. CDR1 is MDHEN and CDR2 is SYDVKM in the germline V gene. The V and J ends lost 4 bases and 6 bases, in that order; junction bases with no gene match: 13. The CDR3 has 17 residues. The CDR3 bases are TGTGCCAGCAGTTCTGTCATCACGGGACAGGGTGGTCAGCCCCAGCATTTT. Encoded protein: CASSSVITGQGGQPQHF.

The rearrangement joins TRBV3-1 to TRBJ2-3, with D possibly being TRBD2 (5 bases). Germline V gene data show CDR1 as LGHDT and CDR2 as YNNKEL (reference sequence). The CDR3 runs to 14 residues. Trimming took 3 bases from V and 7 from J, leaving 14 bases between them. This CDR3 reads CASSQPGSLNTQYF. The CDR3 coding sequence is TGTGCCAGCAGCCAGCCGGGATCCCTTAATACGCAGTATTTT.

The gene calls are TRBV27 and TRBJ1-1, with D unresolved. The V gene's germline CDR1 is MNHEY and CDR2 SMNVEV (reference sequence). The CDR3 covers 15 residues. The V and J ends lost 2 bases and 1 base respectively, with 11 bases between them. CDR3 sequence reads: CASSLTPGSNTEAFF. CDR3 in DNA: TGTGCCAGCAGTTTAACCCCCGGGTCGAACACTGAAGCTTTCTTT.

J is TRBJ1-1 and V is TRBV29-1; D remains ambiguous. Trimming pared 6 bases from V and 7 bases from J, leaving 15 bases between. CDR1 is SQVTM, CDR2 ANQGSEA, per germline. The CDR3 is 12 residues long. CDR3 in amino acids: CSVKTGELEAFF. The CDR3 bases are TGCAGCGTGAAGACGGGCGAACTTGAAGCTTTCTTT.

The J gene is TRBJ1-1, the V gene TRBV19; no reliable D call. The CDR3 is 13 residues long. Germline V gene data show CDR1 as LNHDA and CDR2 as SQIVND (reference sequence). Between the trimmed V and J ends, which lost 3 bases and 6 bases, there was a span of 11 bases. The CDR3 DNA is TGTGCCAGTAGTATGGCGCACACCTCTGAAGCTTTCTTT. Encoded protein: CASSMAHTSEAFF.

Only one count was recorded for this clonotype. This chain connects TRBV30 to TRBJ2-3, with TRBD2 matching 10 bases. Germline V CDR1 and CDR2: GTSNPN, SVGIG (reference sequence). V trimming: 4 bases; J trimming: 3 bases; junction bases outside the gene matches: 7. This CDR3 comprises 15 residues. This CDR3 is CAWITSGARTDTQYF. CDR3 nucleotides: TGTGCCTGGATTACTAGCGGGGCTCGAACAGATACGCAGTATTTT.

J is TRBJ2-7 and V is TRBV29-1, with 7 bases that match TRBD1. Losses at the gene ends were 7 bases for V and 2 bases for J; bases not matched to a gene: 8. The CDR3 is 13 amino acids. The germline CDR1 and CDR2 sequences are SQVTM and ANQGSEA. The CDR3 loop reads CSATGRAPYEQYF. In DNA form, the CDR3 reads TGCAGCGCGACAGGGCGGGCGCCCTACGAGCAGTACTTC.

The chain employs TRBV20-1 and TRBJ2-7; 9 bases are a match to TRBD1. V dropped 3 bases and J dropped 6; count of bases not matched to a gene: 12. The CDR3 has 15 residues. Germline CDR1 and CDR2: DFQATT and SNEGSKA (reference sequence). CDR3 amino acids: CSARSLQGAQVEQYF. The DNA of the CDR3 is TGCAGTGCTAGGTCCCTACAGGGGGCCCAGGTCGAGCAGTACTTC.

J is TRBJ2-5 and V is TRBV18; no reliable D call. The germline V gene has CDR1 KGHSH and CDR2 LQKENI. V was cut by 0 bases and J by 4 bases, with 6 bases left in between. The CDR3 length is 13 residues. DNA of the CDR3: TGTGCCAGCTCACCACCGGATGTAGAGACCCAGTACTTC. This sequence encodes CASSPPDVETQYF.

The rearrangement joins TRBV7-9 to TRBJ2-7; no firm D call. V lost 2 bases and J 1 base, leaving 6 bases between the germline ends. The CDR3 loop spans 13 amino acids. CDR1 and CDR2 from the germline V gene are SEHNR and FQNEAQ (reference sequence). CDR3 loop: CASSLPVSYEQYF. In DNA, the CDR3 is TGTGCCAGCAGCTTACCGGTGTCCTACGAGCAGTACTTC.

V gene TRBV15 combines with J gene TRBJ1-1; D not certain. The V end lost 0 bases, the J end lost 0 bases, and 5 bases lay between the germline ends. Germline CDR1 and CDR2: LNHNV and YYDKDF (reference sequence). This CDR3 has 14 residues. The CDR3 spells CATSRDWVNTEAFF. The CDR3 DNA reads TGTGCCACCAGCAGAGATTGGGTGAACACTGAAGCTTTCTTT.

The gene calls are TRBV4-1 and TRBJ2-7; D gene ambiguous. Germline values: CDR1 MGHRA, CDR2 YSYEKL. The V and J ends lost 0 bases and 3 bases respectively, with 12 bases between them. This CDR3 is built from 15 residues. This chain's CDR3 is CASSQDRGRYYEQYF. The CDR3 DNA follows: TGCGCCAGCAGCCAAGATCGTGGCAGGTACTACGAGCAGTACTTC.

The V and J genes are TRBV6-4 and TRBJ2-1; the D call may be TRBD1 or TRBD2 (5 bases each). The V end was cut by 6 bases, the J end by 7 bases, with 13 bases between. The germline V gene encodes CDR1 MRHNA and CDR2 SNTAGT. The CDR3 covers 13 residues. CDR3 region: CASSPGPSNEQFF. The CDR3 DNA reads as TGTGCCAGCAGCCCGGGACCATCTAATGAGCAGTTCTTC.

The gene calls are TRBV4-1 and TRBJ2-7; D call uncertain. The CDR3 is 15 residues long. CDR1 MGHRA and CDR2 YSYEKL come from the germline V gene. V lost 0 bases, J lost 0 bases, and 9 bases lay in between. CDR3 region: CASSQDIDSSYEQYF. As DNA, the CDR3 is TGCGCCAGCAGCCAAGATATTGATAGCTCCTACGAGCAGTACTTC.